These T cell receptor beta chains were read from a single sample in a study of T-cell reconstitution after alpha-beta-depleted transplantation in children. MiXCR, run by TCRdb on the PCR reads, gives a single entry per CDR3 protein. This table has approximately 520,000 distinct CDR3 sequences, about 10% appearing once. The source was PBMCs, mostly from graft donor cells, collected 180 days after TCRalphabeta/CD19-depleted stem cell transplant. The origin of the receptors is a female patient under 10 years old who had a stem cell transplant for aplastic anemia, so the T cells may come from the graft donor. The CDR3 runs from the conserved cysteine through the conserved F or W. D genes are given only for firm matches. A row's size may be missing; if present it is once, few, many or a size class.

D gene: NA
clone size: NA
V gene: TRBV27
J gene: TRBJ2-7
CDR3 protein: CASRSILRAPADYEQYF
CDR3 DNA: TGTGCCAGCAGATCTATCCTCCGGGCCCCGGCGGATTACGAGCAGTACTTC

D gene: NA
clone size: few
V gene: TRBV6-2/TRBV6-3
J gene: TRBJ2-2
CDR3 protein: CASRYTGELFF
CDR3 DNA: TGTGCCAGCAGATACACCGGGGAGCTGTTTTTT

D gene: NA
clone size: few
V gene: TRBV7-7
J gene: TRBJ2-6
CDR3 protein: CASSPAGGASGANVLTF
CDR3 DNA: TGTGCCAGCAGCCCCGCTGGGGGGGCCTCTGGGGCCAACGTCCTGACTTTC

D gene: NA
clone size: few
V gene: TRBV28
J gene: TRBJ1-5
CDR3 protein: CASSFPGRQPQHF
CDR3 DNA: TGTGCCAGCAGTTTTCCGGGTCGTCAGCCCCAGCATTTT

D gene: TRBD1
clone size: few
V gene: TRBV6-5
J gene: TRBJ2-3
CDR3 protein: CASSYSSGTGFADTQYF
CDR3 DNA: TGTGCCAGCAGTTACTCGAGTGGGACAGGGTTCGCAGATACGCAGTATTTT

D gene: NA
clone size: few
V gene: TRBV29-1
J gene: TRBJ2-7
CDR3 protein: CSVVAGSHWEQYF
CDR3 DNA: TGCAGCGTTGTAGCAGGTTCCCACTGGGAGCAGTACTTC

D gene: NA
clone size: NA
V gene: TRBV12-3/TRBV12-4
J gene: TRBJ2-7
CDR3 protein: CASSFMGPEQYF
CDR3 DNA: TGTGCCAGCAGTTTTATGGGTCCCGAGCAGTACTTC

D gene: TRBD2
clone size: many
V gene: TRBV5-1
J gene: TRBJ2-2
CDR3 protein: CASSLALDGGETGELFF
CDR3 DNA: TGCGCCAGCAGCTTGGCCCTCGACGGGGGGGAGACCGGGGAGCTGTTTTTT

D gene: NA
clone size: NA
V gene: TRBV20-1
J gene: TRBJ2-1
CDR3 protein: CSAQTPRPAREQFF
CDR3 DNA: TGCAGTGCCCAGACTCCACGACCAGCAAGAGAGCAGTTCTTC

D gene: NA
clone size: few
V gene: TRBV7-8
J gene: TRBJ2-1
CDR3 protein: CASSLIGVDNEQFF
CDR3 DNA: TGTGCCAGCAGCTTAATCGGTGTCGACAATGAGCAGTTCTTC

D gene: NA
clone size: few
V gene: TRBV12-3/TRBV12-4
J gene: TRBJ2-5
CDR3 protein: CASSPSRPETQYF
CDR3 DNA: TGTGCCAGCAGTCCAAGCCGTCCGGAGACCCAGTACTTC

D gene: NA
clone size: many
V gene: TRBV12-3/TRBV12-4
J gene: TRBJ1-2
CDR3 protein: CASSSPSTDHYGYTF
CDR3 DNA: TGTGCCAGCAGTTCCCCCTCGACAGACCACTATGGCTACACCTTC

D gene: NA
clone size: many
V gene: TRBV5-1
J gene: TRBJ2-2
CDR3 protein: CASSLTTGTNTGELFF
CDR3 DNA: TGCGCCAGCAGCTTAACGACAGGAACGAACACCGGGGAGCTGTTTTTT

D gene: TRBD2
clone size: few
V gene: TRBV20-1
J gene: TRBJ2-7
CDR3 protein: CSAIPGSSGSFYEQYF
CDR3 DNA: TGCAGTGCTATCCCCGGGTCAAGCGGGAGTTTCTACGAGCAGTACTTC

D gene: NA
clone size: few
V gene: TRBV4-1
J gene: TRBJ1-2
CDR3 protein: CASSQEIRQFNYGYTF
CDR3 DNA: TGCGCCAGCAGCCAAGAGATCAGACAGTTTAACTATGGCTACACCTTC

D gene: NA
clone size: NA
V gene: TRBV28
J gene: TRBJ2-7
CDR3 protein: CASSPSGPGGQYF
CDR3 DNA: TGTGCCAGCAGTCCCTCCGGCCCTGGAGGGCAGTACTTC

D gene: NA
clone size: NA
V gene: TRBV6-5
J gene: TRBJ1-1
CDR3 protein: CASSYNGRLEAFF
CDR3 DNA: TGTGCCAGCAGTTACAACGGTCGATTAGAAGCTTTCTTT

D gene: NA
clone size: few
V gene: TRBV28
J gene: TRBJ2-4
CDR3 protein: CASSSGTNIQYF
CDR3 DNA: TGTGCCAGCAGCTCCGGGACGAACATTCAGTACTTC

D gene: NA
clone size: NA
V gene: TRBV6-2/TRBV6-3
J gene: TRBJ2-3
CDR3 protein: CASSYSRRRITDTQYF
CDR3 DNA: TGTGCCAGCAGTTACTCGAGGAGGCGGATCACAGATACGCAGTATTTT

D gene: TRBD1
clone size: few
V gene: TRBV12-3/TRBV12-4
J gene: TRBJ1-5
CDR3 protein: CASSSFPGQWEASNQPQHF
CDR3 DNA: TGTGCCAGCAGTTCCTTCCCGGGACAGTGGGAGGCTAGCAATCAGCCCCAGCATTTT

D gene: NA
clone size: NA
V gene: TRBV7-2
J gene: TRBJ2-7
CDR3 protein: CASSLGPRYEQYF
CDR3 DNA: TGTGCCAGCAGCTTAGGCCCTAGGTACGAGCAGTACTTC

D gene: NA
clone size: few
V gene: TRBV4-3
J gene: TRBJ2-2
CDR3 protein: CASSQATGELFF
CDR3 DNA: TGCGCCAGCAGCCAAGCAACCGGGGAGCTGTTTTTT

D gene: TRBD1
clone size: NA
V gene: TRBV6-5
J gene: TRBJ1-1
CDR3 protein: CASSYARGRVTEAFF
CDR3 DNA: TGTGCCAGCAGTTACGCCAGGGGGCGCGTCACTGAAGCTTTCTTT

D gene: NA
clone size: few
V gene: TRBV7-2
J gene: TRBJ2-4
CDR3 protein: CASSFAGGLAKNIQYF
CDR3 DNA: TGTGCCAGCAGCTTTGCCGGGGGACTAGCCAAAAACATTCAGTACTTC

D gene: NA
clone size: NA
V gene: TRBV7-2
J gene: TRBJ1-1
CDR3 protein: CASSLDGRSVRTEAFF
CDR3 DNA: TGTGCCAGCAGCTTAGACGGTCGCTCCGTGAGGACTGAAGCTTTCTTT

D gene: TRBD1
clone size: few
V gene: TRBV4-3
J gene: TRBJ1-6
CDR3 protein: CASSQVRRQGVLRGPLHF
CDR3 DNA: TGCGCCAGCAGCCAAGTCCGTCGACAGGGGGTTCTAAGGGGGCCCCTCCACTTT

D gene: TRBD2
clone size: few
V gene: TRBV27
J gene: TRBJ2-7
CDR3 protein: CASSIVGLADSYEQYF
CDR3 DNA: TGTGCCAGCAGTATAGTGGGACTAGCGGATTCCTACGAGCAGTACTTC

D gene: NA
clone size: NA
V gene: TRBV6-2/TRBV6-3
J gene: TRBJ1-5
CDR3 protein: CASGEQGRYSNQPQHF
CDR3 DNA: TGTGCCAGCGGGGAACAGGGCAGATATAGCAATCAGCCCCAGCATTTT

D gene: NA
clone size: NA
V gene: TRBV2
J gene: TRBJ2-6
CDR3 protein: CASSPWGGRFGANVLTF
CDR3 DNA: TGTGCCAGCAGTCCTTGGGGCGGAAGATTTGGGGCCAACGTCCTGACTTTC